What follows describes a single TCR beta chain. The CDR3 is 14 amino acids. Germline CDR1 reads SEHNR; CDR2 reads FQNEAQ (reference sequence). Trimming cost V 1 base and J 5 bases, with 11 bases left between them. These data come from a study of shared clonotypes between healthy human individuals. Only in-frame clones appear in the TCRdb table, and some are missing; sequencing was by immunoSEQ multiplex PCR. The data show roughly 500,000 clones, with approximately 80% seen just once and 10% to 15% held by the top ten. The receptor was isolated from a middle-aged woman in good health. Some clones in this sample may be carry-over from other donors' samples. J is TRBJ2-5 and V is TRBV7-9; D gene uncertain. Sample: PBMCs. The CDR3 bases are TGTGCCAGCAGCTTAGTATCGCTGGTGGAGACCCAGTACTTC. This translates into CASSLVSLVETQYF. The variable domain in full, completed from reference TRBV7-9 and TRBJ2-5, reads DTGVSQNPRHKITKRGQNVTFRCDPISEHNRLYWYRQTLGQGPEFLTYFQNEAQLEKSRLLSDRFSAERPKGSFSTLEIQRTEQGDSAMYLCASSLVSLVETQYFGPGTRLLVL.